This TCR beta chain was captured in a study of T cell repertoires in Merkel cell carcinoma (dated by TCRdb to the late 2010s). Regarding the study in general: Patients who had received intralesional immunotherapy or systemic immune checkpoint blockade ahead of the biopsy were left out. A diagnosis of MCPyV-positive Merkel cell carcinoma and successful in vitro expansion of tumor-infiltrating lymphocytes were required for inclusion. Tetramer sorting, cloning and paired TCR sequencing of expanded tumor-infiltrating lymphocytes were first used to define MCPyV-specific clonotypes. Findings and caveats that apply to the study as a whole: The study did not examine normal tissue biopsies.

Each study subject had MCPyV-positive Merkel cell carcinoma confirmed by biopsy and had serum antibodies to T-antigen that tested positive. Genomic DNA was extracted from several adjacent 10-micron frozen tumor sections without any cell sorting or culture. About 5 x 5 x 5 mm of tumor biopsy tissue was frozen in optimal cutting temperature compound. In the frozen biopsy, scout sections stained with hematoxylin and eosin confirmed plenty of Merkel cell carcinoma along with infiltrating cells. The V and J ends are trimmed by 5 bases and 3 bases, leaving 15 bases between them. The CDR3 measures 14 amino acids from cysteine to phenylalanine. Of all the DNA, just the CDR3 is kept, 42 bases in frame from base 1. The germline V gene (reference sequence) gives CDR1 as SGHKS and CDR2 as YYEKEE. Turning to this clone: Its target antigen remains unknown. The input lacks base qualities; no much larger clone sits a single base away.

The immunoSEQ assay was used both to sequence TRB CDR3 from tumor genomic DNA and to process the resulting data. In TCRdb, the immuneACCESS table is reduced to in-frame sequences with V and J assigned. These tables do not hold every clone; where another copy was compared, an unresolved V gene accounts for under half, and the others remain unexplained. This sample lists 11,000 to 15,000 clones; 76% were detected once. About 15% of the sample comes from the top ten. The TCR originated in an adult with Merkel cell carcinoma. Material for sequencing was tumor tissue. The rearrangement joined TRBV5-5 to TRBJ2-7; the D call could be TRBD1 or TRBD2, with each sharing 5 bases. The nucleotides read TGTGCCAGCAGTTTTGGGACGTACGGCTACGAGCAGTACTTC. This yields the protein CASSFGTYGYEQYF. The variable domain in full, with residues beyond the CDR3 obtained from the reference TRBV5-5 and TRBJ2-7 genes, is DAGVTQSPTHLIKTRGQQVTLRCSPISGHKSVSWYQQVLGQGPQFIFQYYEKEERGRGNFPDRFSARQFPNYSSELNVNALLLGDSALYLCASSFGTYGYEQYFGPGTRLTVT.